This T cell receptor (beta chain) was sequenced for a study of technical replicates of blood from a handful of donors. Trimming at V came to 2 bases and at J to 5 bases, leaving 9 bases not matched to a gene. The CDR3 extends over 15 amino acids. Germline-derived CDR1 and CDR2 are SGHVS and FQNEAQ. The protocol was immunoSEQ multiplex PCR, while the TCRdb copy is restricted to in-frame clones and leaves out a portion. The sample includes 55,000 to 75,000 clones, about 94% seen only once; the top ten take around 3%. The chain combines TRBV7-8 with TRBJ2-7; TRBD1 matches at 7 bases. The TCR comes from a human donor in good health. Some clones in this sample may be carry-over from other donors' samples. The sequenced material came from PBMCs. CDR3 in DNA: TGTGCCAGCAGCTTACATGGGACAGCATACGACGAGCAGTACTTC. This translates into CASSLHGTAYDEQYF. Using reference TRBV7-8 and TRBJ2-7 for the parts outside the CDR3, the full variable domain is GAGVSQSPRYKVAKRGQDVALRCDPISGHVSLFWYQQALGQGPEFLTYFQNEAQLDKSGLPSDRFFAERPEGSVSTLKIQRTQQEDSAVYLCASSLHGTAYDEQYFGPGTRLTVT.